This entry lists 13 T cell receptor beta chains sequenced from one sample in a study of T cell changes during pregnancy in multiple sclerosis. Here immunoSEQ multiplex PCR was the method, and the copy in TCRdb shows in-frame clones only, minus some. The data contain 65,000 to 85,000 clones, approximately 92% of them seen just once; the ten biggest clones take up roughly 0.21%. The sample was CD4+ T cells from peripheral blood mononuclear cells, taken before pregnancy. Every receptor here comes from a female donor with multiple sclerosis, enrolled in a pregnancy study.

The chain's CDR3 is CASSFKLAGSSYEQYF. The CDR3 DNA follows: TGCGCCAGCAGCTTCAAATTGGCGGGGAGCTCCTACGAGCAGTACTTC. The chain recombines TRBV5-1 with TRBJ2-7, with a weak D call TRBD2 (6 bases). Germline V lookup: CDR1 SGHRS, CDR2 YFSETQ. V lost 2 bases and J lost 0, with 15 bases in between. The CDR3 length is 16 residues.

The chain joins TRBV28 to TRBJ1-4; a possible D gene is TRBD1 (6 bases). CDR3 length: 17 residues. The germline CDR1 and CDR2 sequences are MDHEN and SYDVKM. V was shortened by 2 bases and J by 5 bases, with 18 bases between the two germline ends. The DNA for the CDR3 is TGTGCCAGCAGTTTAGAACTTATGGGTCAGGGGAATGAAAAACTGTTTTTT. This encodes CASSLELMGQGNEKLFF.

The chain uses TRBV5-1 and TRBJ1-4; 8 nucleotides align to TRBD1. V was pared by 4 bases and J by 2 bases, with 10 bases of the junction left unmatched. From germline, CDR1 is SGHRS and CDR2 YFSETQ. The CDR3 contains 17 residues. In DNA, the CDR3 is TGCGCCAGCAGCGCGACAGGGGCTGGTTGGACTAATGAAAAACTGTTTTTT. It translates to CASSATGAGWTNEKLFF. The variable domain in full, completed from reference TRBV5-1 and TRBJ1-4, reads KAGVTQTPRYLIKTRGQQVTLSCSPISGHRSVSWYQQTPGQGLQFLFEYFSETQRNKGNFPGRFSGRQFSNSRSEMNVSTLELGDSALYLCASSATGAGWTNEKLFFGSGTQLSVL.

V and J are TRBV6-5 and TRBJ2-2; weak D call: TRBD2 (6 bases). Germline V lookup: CDR1 MNHEY, CDR2 SVGAGI. The CDR3 loop spans 14 amino acids. V was cut by 7 bases and J by 1 base, with 10 bases left in between. The CDR3 sequence: CASIPGGNTGELFF. Here the CDR3 DNA reads TGTGCCAGCATCCCCGGGGGGAACACCGGGGAGCTGTTTTTT.

This rearrangement joins TRBV5-1 to TRBJ1-1; D not resolved. This CDR3 is built from 16 residues. Germline loops: CDR1 SGHRS, CDR2 YFSETQ. Trimming took 2 bases from V and 0 from J, leaving 14 bases between them. CDR3 in DNA: TGCGCCAGCAGCTTCTATGGGGAGAACATGAACACTGAAGCTTTCTTT. Residues: CASSFYGENMNTEAFF. Complete variable domain (other parts from reference TRBV5-1 and TRBJ1-1): KAGVTQTPRYLIKTRGQQVTLSCSPISGHRSVSWYQQTPGQGLQFLFEYFSETQRNKGNFPGRFSGRQFSNSRSEMNVSTLELGDSALYLCASSFYGENMNTEAFFGQGTRLTVV.

The chain links TRBV6-4 to TRBJ2-1; D is possibly TRBD1 (6 bases). The CDR3 covers 15 residues. V dropped 6 bases and J dropped 3 bases, with 15 bases sitting between them. Germline CDR1 and CDR2: MRHNA and SNTAGT. This CDR3 is CASSPDRVNYNEQFF. In DNA form, the CDR3 reads TGTGCCAGCAGCCCGGACAGAGTAAACTACAATGAGCAGTTCTTC.

The genes are TRBV6-6 and TRBJ1-5; D is unclear. CDR1 is MNHNY, CDR2 SVGAGI, per germline (reference sequence). The CDR3 covers 16 residues. V was trimmed by 0 bases and J by 0 bases, leaving 9 bases between them. The CDR3 protein is CASSYSIRNSNQPQHF. CDR3 bases: TGTGCCAGCAGTTACTCGATCAGGAATAGCAATCAGCCCCAGCATTTT.

In DNA form, the CDR3 reads TGCGCCAGCAGCCCCGTGCCGGGACAGGGGTACCACGAGCAGTACTTC. Encoded protein: CASSPVPGQGYHEQYF. The rearrangement links TRBV4-1 to TRBJ2-7; TRBD1 matches at 10 bases. V lost 4 bases to trimming and J lost 5 bases; unmatched junction nucleotides: 11. The CDR3 runs 16 residues. The germline CDR1 and CDR2 sequences are MGHRA and YSYEKL.

The V call is TRBV2, the J call TRBJ1-2, with D perhaps matching TRBD1 (6 bases). This CDR3 has 15 amino acids. Deletions cut 3 bases from V and 3 bases from J, with 14 bases between. From germline, CDR1 is SNHLY and CDR2 FYNNEI. CDR3 coding DNA: TGTGCCAGCAGTGACGCGGGGGGCCGAGACTATGGCTACACCTTC. Its protein product is CASSDAGGRDYGYTF.

V and J are TRBV18 and TRBJ1-4, with D perhaps matching TRBD1 (5 bases). CDR1 and CDR2 (germline): KGHSH, LQKENI. The CDR3 has 15 amino acids. V was clipped by 6 bases and J by 3 bases, with 14 bases between them. The CDR3 sequence is CASSRQGAANEKLFF. The CDR3 bases are TGTGCCAGCTCTCGTCAAGGGGCGGCTAATGAAAAACTGTTTTTT.

The V gene is TRBV5-1, the J gene TRBJ2-2, with 8 bases that match TRBD1. Germline values: CDR1 SGHRS, CDR2 YFSETQ. The junction had 4 bases not matched to a gene; V was cut back by 0 bases and J by 3 bases. CDR3 size: 16 residues. The CDR3 sequence: CASSLVATGDTGELFF. The CDR3 DNA reads TGCGCCAGCAGCTTGGTAGCGACAGGGGACACCGGGGAGCTGTTTTTT.

The chain employs TRBV7-9 and TRBJ2-7; TRBD2 agrees at 9 bases. The CDR3 length is 15 residues. Germline CDR1 is SEHNR and CDR2 is FQNEAQ (reference sequence). The V segment lost 1 base and the J segment 3 bases; nucleotides outside the gene matches: 4. The CDR3 loop reads CASSLGRGRVYEQYF. The CDR3 bases are TGTGCCAGCAGCTTAGGACGCGGGAGGGTCTACGAGCAGTACTTC.

The chain has TRBV30 and TRBJ1-2, with D perhaps matching TRBD1 (5 bases). The CDR3 contains 13 residues. V dropped 2 bases and J dropped 8 bases, with 15 bases sitting between them. Germline loops: CDR1 GTSNPN, CDR2 SVGIG (reference sequence). The chain's CDR3 is CAWSKGAWGGYTF. The CDR3 DNA is TGTGCCTGGAGTAAAGGGGCCTGGGGCGGCTACACCTTC.